The 8 T cell receptor beta chains presented below share a single source sample, sequenced in a study of OX40 agonist ivuxolimab in advanced cancers. Clones were sequenced by immunoSEQ multiplex PCR, and TCRdb holds only the in-frame ones, with some missing. The sample lists tens of thousands of clones; about 93% were seen once. Specimen: CD4+ or CD8+ T cells sorted from blood, collected in a trial of the OX40 agonist ivuxolimab. All receptors come from an adult with an advanced solid tumor such as melanoma, head and neck, liver or kidney cancer.

The chain couples TRBV4-3 to TRBJ2-1; D remains ambiguous. The CDR3 is 15 amino acids. The germline CDR1 and CDR2 sequences are LGHNA and YSLEER. The V and J ends lost 5 bases and 0 bases respectively, with 11 bases between them. CDR3 nucleotide sequence: TGCGCCAGCAGCGACGAAGCGCCCTCCTACAATGAGCAGTTCTTC. It codes for CASSDEAPSYNEQFF.

The chain joins TRBV7-2 to TRBJ2-1; 8 bases agree with TRBD2. Germline values: CDR1 SGHTA, CDR2 FQGNSA. The CDR3 consists of 14 residues. J gave up 10 bases and V 1 base, and 6 bases lay outside the gene matches. The CDR3: CASSLETAGDEQFF. The CDR3 DNA sequence: TGTGCCAGCAGCTTAGAGACAGCGGGGGACGAGCAGTTCTTC.

The chain couples TRBV19 to TRBJ1-2, with 11 bases identical to TRBD1. CDR3 length: 15 residues. Germline V gene data show CDR1 as LNHDA and CDR2 as SQIVND (reference sequence). Losses at the gene ends were 6 bases for V and 6 bases for J; bases not matched to a gene: 9. The DNA for the CDR3 is TGTGCCAGTAGAAGGACAGGGGGCCATCTTGATGGCTACACCTTC. Amino acids: CASRRTGGHLDGYTF.

This chain links TRBV10-3 with TRBJ1-2; possibly TRBD1 for D (5 bases). Germline V gene sequence: CDR1 ENHRY, CDR2 SYGVKD. The CDR3 is 15 residues long. The V end was cut by 3 bases, the J end by 4 bases, with 15 bases between. CDR3 nucleotides: TGTGCCATCAGTGAAGAAGGCGCAGGGACCTATGGCTACACCTTC. It encodes CAISEEGAGTYGYTF.

The CDR3 protein is CASSVAASGGAGNNEQFF. DNA for the CDR3: TGTGCCAGCAGCGTAGCTGCTAGCGGGGGGGCCGGGAACAATGAGCAGTTCTTC. V is TRBV9 and J is TRBJ2-1, with 12 bases identical to TRBD2. The germline V gene has CDR1 SGDLS and CDR2 YYNGEE. CDR3 length equals 18 residues. The V gene end was trimmed by 0 bases and the J gene end by 5 bases; junction bases not matched to a gene: 9. Supplemented by reference TRBV9 and TRBJ2-1, the full variable domain reads DSGVTQTPKHLITATGQRVTLRCSPRSGDLSVYWYQQSLDQGLQFLIQYYNGEERAKGNILERFSAQQFPDLHSELNLSSLELGDSALYFCASSVAASGGAGNNEQFFGPGTRLTVL.

This sequence joins TRBV19 and TRBJ1-2; 7 nucleotides agree with TRBD1. Germline V gene lookup returns CDR1 LNHDA and CDR2 SQIVND (reference sequence). The J segment lost 10 bases and the V segment lost 3 bases, leaving 8 bases of the junction unmatched. The CDR3 totals 13 residues. The chain's CDR3 is CASSMVQGEVYTF. The CDR3 DNA follows: TGTGCCAGTAGTATGGTCCAGGGGGAAGTCTACACCTTC.

V usage is TRBV27 and J usage is TRBJ2-7, with D possibly matching TRBD1 (6 bases). The CDR3 sequence is 14 residues long. The ends were cut back, 0 bases at V and 4 bases at J, with 10 bases in the middle. Germline values: CDR1 MNHEY, CDR2 SMNVEV (reference sequence). The chain's CDR3 is CASSLSGQPYEQYF. CDR3 sequence (DNA): TGTGCCAGCAGTTTATCCGGACAGCCATACGAGCAGTACTTC.

This clone occurred once. The chain uses TRBV27 and TRBJ2-3; D call uncertain. CDR1 MNHEY and CDR2 SMNVEV come from the germline V gene (reference sequence). The CDR3 covers 15 residues. Trimming pared 2 bases from V and 7 bases from J, leaving 16 bases between. CDR3 in amino acids: CASSLLTASANTQYF. The CDR3 DNA is TGTGCCAGCAGTTTACTCACGGCCTCTGCGAATACGCAGTATTTT.